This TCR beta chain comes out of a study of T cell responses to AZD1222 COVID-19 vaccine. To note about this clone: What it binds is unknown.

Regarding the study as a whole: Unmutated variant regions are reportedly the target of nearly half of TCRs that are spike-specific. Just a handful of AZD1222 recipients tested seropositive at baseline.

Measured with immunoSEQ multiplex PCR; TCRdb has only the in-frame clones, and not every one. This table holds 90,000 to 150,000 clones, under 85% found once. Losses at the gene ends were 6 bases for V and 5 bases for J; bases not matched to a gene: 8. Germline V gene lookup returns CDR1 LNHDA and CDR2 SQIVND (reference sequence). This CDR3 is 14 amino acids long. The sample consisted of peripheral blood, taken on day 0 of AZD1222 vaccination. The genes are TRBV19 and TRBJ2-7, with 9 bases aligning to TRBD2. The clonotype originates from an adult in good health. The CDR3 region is CASSSRGGLNEQYF. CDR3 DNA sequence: TGTGCCAGTAGCTCGCGGGGGGGCCTAAACGAGCAGTACTTC.